Listed below are T cell receptor beta chains from one sample, sequenced in a study of STAT5B mutations in CD4+ large granular lymphocyte leukemia. Sequencing was performed with immunoSEQ multiplex PCR; in TCRdb, only in-frame clones are kept and a portion is missing. There are about 30,000 clones in the sample; under 85% occur only once, and 5.5% to 7.5% lies in the top ten. The sequenced material came from CD4+ T cells from blood buffy coats. Source of these receptors: a human donor in good health. The CDR3 runs from the conserved cysteine through the conserved F or W. Each record gives: CDR3 length, V gene, J gene, D gene, clone size, CDR3 protein, CDR3 DNA. A D gene is named only where the DNA matches it firmly. Clone size is stated in some rows and not others, as once, few, many or a class when expanded.

CDR3 length: 18
V gene: TRBV7-2
J gene: TRBJ1-6
D gene: -
clone size: -
CDR3 protein: CASTLDRAVSSYNSPLHF
CDR3 DNA: TGTGCCAGCACCCTTGACAGAGCCGTAAGCTCCTATAATTCACCCCTCCACTTT

CDR3 length: 14
V gene: TRBV9
J gene: TRBJ2-5
D gene: -
clone size: -
CDR3 protein: CASSVMRVRETQYF
CDR3 DNA: TGTGCCAGCAGCGTAATGCGGGTACGGGAGACCCAGTACTTC

CDR3 length: 14
V gene: TRBV7-2
J gene: TRBJ2-7
D gene: -
clone size: -
CDR3 protein: CASSLEGSSYEQYF
CDR3 DNA: TGTGCCAGCAGCTTAGAGGGGAGCTCCTACGAGCAGTACTTC

CDR3 length: 16
V gene: TRBV10-3
J gene: TRBJ2-3
D gene: TRBD2
clone size: -
CDR3 protein: CAISYLLAGGTDTQYF
CDR3 DNA: TGTGCCATCAGTTATCTGCTAGCGGGGGGCACAGATACGCAGTATTTT

CDR3 length: 15
V gene: TRBV7-9
J gene: TRBJ2-3
D gene: TRBD2
clone size: -
CDR3 protein: CASSLVSGGGDTQYF
CDR3 DNA: TGTGCCAGCAGCTTAGTTAGCGGGGGGGGAGATACGCAGTATTTT

CDR3 length: 16
V gene: TRBV7-2
J gene: TRBJ1-3
D gene: -
clone size: -
CDR3 protein: CASSLFGGPAGNTIYF
CDR3 DNA: TGTGCCAGCAGCTTATTTGGGGGGCCAGCAGGAAACACCATATATTTT

CDR3 length: 19
V gene: TRBV2
J gene: TRBJ1-6
D gene: -
clone size: -
CDR3 protein: CASRRDGGDIGSYNSPLHF
CDR3 DNA: TGTGCCAGCAGGAGAGACGGGGGGGATATTGGCTCCTATAATTCACCCCTCCACTTT

CDR3 length: 12
V gene: TRBV7-9
J gene: TRBJ2-5
D gene: -
clone size: -
CDR3 protein: CASCWGSETQYF
CDR3 DNA: TGTGCCAGCTGCTGGGGGTCCGAGACCCAGTACTTC

CDR3 length: 13
V gene: TRBV28
J gene: TRBJ1-2
D gene: -
clone size: -
CDR3 protein: CASSRQDYFGYTF
CDR3 DNA: TGTGCCAGCAGTCGACAGGACTACTTTGGCTACACCTTC

CDR3 length: 13
V gene: TRBV6-5
J gene: TRBJ1-1
D gene: TRBD1
clone size: -
CDR3 protein: CASRTGQVTEAFF
CDR3 DNA: TGTGCCAGCAGAACAGGACAGGTCACTGAAGCTTTCTTT

CDR3 length: 13
V gene: TRBV27
J gene: TRBJ2-2
D gene: -
clone size: -
CDR3 protein: CASSLRNTGELFF
CDR3 DNA: TGTGCCAGCAGTTTGAGGAACACCGGGGAGCTGTTTTTT

CDR3 length: 17
V gene: TRBV2
J gene: TRBJ1-6
D gene: -
clone size: -
CDR3 protein: CASGRSPRASYNSPLHF
CDR3 DNA: TGTGCCAGCGGAAGAAGCCCTAGGGCTTCCTATAATTCACCCCTCCACTTT

CDR3 length: 15
V gene: TRBV25-1
J gene: TRBJ1-4
D gene: -
clone size: few
CDR3 protein: CASSEWGGTNEKLFF
CDR3 DNA: TGTGCCAGCAGTGAATGGGGGGGGACTAATGAAAAACTGTTTTTT

CDR3 length: 13
V gene: TRBV2
J gene: TRBJ2-5
D gene: TRBD1
clone size: -
CDR3 protein: CASSIGGVETQYF
CDR3 DNA: TGTGCCAGCAGTATAGGGGGCGTAGAGACCCAGTACTTC

CDR3 length: 16
V gene: TRBV7-2
J gene: TRBJ2-7
D gene: TRBD2
clone size: -
CDR3 protein: CASSRTSGVQVYEQYF
CDR3 DNA: TGTGCCAGCAGCCGGACTAGCGGGGTTCAGGTTTACGAGCAGTACTTC

CDR3 length: 11
V gene: TRBV19
J gene: TRBJ1-1
D gene: -
clone size: -
CDR3 protein: CASSMLAEAFF
CDR3 DNA: TGTGCCAGTAGTATGTTGGCTGAAGCTTTCTTT

CDR3 length: 13
V gene: TRBV29-1
J gene: TRBJ2-1
D gene: -
clone size: once
CDR3 protein: CSVLAFSYNEQFF
CDR3 DNA: TGCAGCGTTCTCGCGTTCTCCTACAATGAGCAGTTCTTC

CDR3 length: 15
V gene: TRBV19
J gene: TRBJ2-4
D gene: -
clone size: -
CDR3 protein: CASRHRLLAKNIQYF
CDR3 DNA: TGTGCCAGTCGCCATCGGCTGTTAGCCAAAAACATTCAGTACTTC

CDR3 length: 15
V gene: TRBV5-1
J gene: TRBJ1-2
D gene: -
clone size: -
CDR3 protein: CASSASWDGDYGYTF
CDR3 DNA: TGCGCCAGCAGCGCAAGTTGGGACGGGGACTATGGCTACACCTTC

CDR3 length: 13
V gene: TRBV15
J gene: TRBJ1-4
D gene: -
clone size: -
CDR3 protein: CAIQTGTNEKLFF
CDR3 DNA: TGTGCCATCCAGACAGGCACTAATGAAAAACTGTTTTTT

CDR3 length: 15
V gene: TRBV5-1
J gene: TRBJ1-6
D gene: -
clone size: -
CDR3 protein: CASSLADGTNSPLHF
CDR3 DNA: TGCGCCAGCAGCTTGGCCGACGGAACTAATTCACCCCTCCACTTT

CDR3 length: 13
V gene: TRBV9
J gene: TRBJ2-1
D gene: -
clone size: -
CDR3 protein: CASSVVSGNEQFF
CDR3 DNA: TGTGCCAGCAGCGTAGTGTCAGGAAATGAGCAGTTCTTC

CDR3 length: 12
V gene: TRBV28
J gene: TRBJ1-2
D gene: -
clone size: -
CDR3 protein: CASSSYDYGYTF
CDR3 DNA: TGTGCCAGCAGTTCCTACGACTATGGCTACACCTTC

CDR3 length: 16
V gene: TRBV4-2
J gene: TRBJ2-1
D gene: TRBD2
clone size: -
CDR3 protein: CASSQTSGGARNEQFF
CDR3 DNA: TGTGCCAGCAGCCAAACTAGCGGGGGGGCTCGTAATGAGCAGTTCTTC

CDR3 length: 18
V gene: TRBV4-1
J gene: TRBJ2-7
D gene: -
clone size: -
CDR3 protein: CASSQAEGETGLPYEQYF
CDR3 DNA: TGCGCCAGCAGCCAAGCAGAGGGTGAAACAGGATTGCCTTACGAGCAGTACTTC

CDR3 length: 15
V gene: TRBV28
J gene: TRBJ2-3
D gene: TRBD1
clone size: -
CDR3 protein: CASKWGDRGWDTQYF
CDR3 DNA: TGTGCCAGCAAATGGGGGGACAGGGGGTGGGATACGCAGTATTTT

CDR3 length: 13
V gene: TRBV6-5
J gene: TRBJ1-5
D gene: -
clone size: once
CDR3 protein: CASSYTSGQPQHF
CDR3 DNA: TGTGCCAGCAGTTACACGTCGGGACAGCCCCAGCATTTT

CDR3 length: 17
V gene: TRBV5-1
J gene: TRBJ1-1
D gene: TRBD1
clone size: once
CDR3 protein: CASSLEFRGQADTEAFF
CDR3 DNA: TGCGCCAGCAGCTTGGAATTCAGGGGGCAGGCGGACACTGAAGCTTTCTTT

CDR3 length: 13
V gene: TRBV30
J gene: TRBJ1-5
D gene: -
clone size: -
CDR3 protein: CAWRGRWRQPQHF
CDR3 DNA: TGTGCCTGGAGGGGGAGGTGGCGACAGCCCCAGCATTTT

CDR3 length: 13
V gene: TRBV6-1
J gene: TRBJ1-2
D gene: -
clone size: few
CDR3 protein: CASSTGVLGGYTF
CDR3 DNA: TGTGCCAGCAGTACTGGGGTATTGGGGGGCTACACCTTC

CDR3 length: 16
V gene: TRBV18
J gene: TRBJ2-3
D gene: TRBD2
clone size: -
CDR3 protein: CASSPAASGGTDTQYF
CDR3 DNA: TGTGCCAGCTCACCTGCGGCTAGCGGGGGAACAGATACGCAGTATTTT

CDR3 length: 17
V gene: TRBV10-3
J gene: TRBJ2-2
D gene: -
clone size: -
CDR3 protein: CAISRGSGDWNTGELFF
CDR3 DNA: TGTGCCATCAGTCGGGGGTCAGGGGATTGGAACACCGGGGAGCTGTTTTTT

CDR3 length: 15
V gene: TRBV10-2
J gene: TRBJ2-1
D gene: TRBD1
clone size: -
CDR3 protein: CASSPGTGAYNEQFF
CDR3 DNA: TGCGCCAGCAGCCCCGGGACAGGGGCCTACAATGAGCAGTTCTTC

CDR3 length: 15
V gene: TRBV2
J gene: TRBJ2-5
D gene: -
clone size: -
CDR3 protein: CASSEEKGQGETQYF
CDR3 DNA: TGTGCCAGCAGTGAAGAGAAGGGGCAGGGAGAGACCCAGTACTTC

CDR3 length: 15
V gene: TRBV18
J gene: TRBJ1-5
D gene: -
clone size: few
CDR3 protein: CASSPGPQGNQPQHF
CDR3 DNA: TGTGCCAGCTCACCGGGACCTCAAGGCAATCAGCCCCAGCATTTT

CDR3 length: 13
V gene: TRBV10-3
J gene: TRBJ2-5
D gene: -
clone size: -
CDR3 protein: CAIRAGLKETQYF
CDR3 DNA: TGTGCCATCAGGGCGGGACTCAAAGAGACCCAGTACTTC

CDR3 length: 15
V gene: TRBV19
J gene: TRBJ1-2
D gene: TRBD1
clone size: -
CDR3 protein: CASSISTGINYGYTF
CDR3 DNA: TGTGCCAGTAGTATTTCGACAGGGATAAACTATGGCTACACCTTC

CDR3 length: 17
V gene: TRBV10-1
J gene: TRBJ2-1
D gene: TRBD2
clone size: once
CDR3 protein: CASRILAGEFKYSEQFF
CDR3 DNA: TGCGCCAGCCGTATCCTAGCGGGGGAATTTAAGTACAGTGAGCAGTTCTTC

CDR3 length: 18
V gene: TRBV9
J gene: TRBJ2-1
D gene: TRBD2
clone size: -
CDR3 protein: CASSVWTSGPSSYNEQFF
CDR3 DNA: TGTGCCAGCAGCGTCTGGACTAGCGGGCCGAGCTCCTACAATGAGCAGTTCTTC

CDR3 length: 15
V gene: TRBV5-3
J gene: TRBJ2-2
D gene: TRBD1
clone size: -
CDR3 protein: CARLLGGQGVGELFF
CDR3 DNA: TGTGCCAGACTCCTCGGAGGACAGGGTGTCGGGGAGCTGTTTTTT